The following is a T cell receptor beta chain sequence with its context. What it recognizes is unknown. It may be a read error: a sequence one base away is much more abundant. Single TCR cDNA molecules each had their own unique molecular identifier. TCRdb analysed the 5' RACE reads with MiXCR anew, one entry per CDR3 protein. The sample consists of about 48,000 distinct CDR3 sequences, approximately 5% of them appearing once. This sample was taken from a study of spatial heterogeneity in lung cancer. In the study overall: Alpha-chain sequences were consistently detected in smaller numbers than beta-chain sequences. The study's findings and limits: Compared with follow-up, resection was when ubiquitous expanded tumor TCRs appeared in blood more.

Germline-derived CDR1 and CDR2 are SEHNR and FQNEAQ (reference sequence). The CDR3 is made up of 11 amino acids. Indicated time point: sample taken at primary tumor resection. Researchers sequenced whole RNA taken from tumor, nontumor lung or frozen PBMC without sorting. Samples were donated by 72 untreated early-stage non-small cell lung cancer patients. The source is a male donor with early-stage non-small cell lung cancer. The source was PBMCs, collected at surgery. The chain carries TRBV7-9 and TRBJ2-1; D tentatively fits TRBD1 or TRBD2 (7 bases each). CDR3 bases: TGTGCCAACAGCGGGACAGCTGAGCAGTTCTTC. It is translated as CANSGTAEQFF.